A selection of T cell receptor beta chains follows, all from one sample in a study of shared T cell receptors in the human thymus. TCRdb's copy holds only in-frame clones and misses some; the assay was immunoSEQ multiplex PCR. The sample comprises over 350,000 clones, 95% of which are singletons, and approximately 0.02% rests with the top ten. The sequencing input was thymocytes. Source of these receptors: a human donor. Each CDR3 is given with its conserved first and last residue. Each record gives: V gene, D gene, clone size, J gene, CDR3 protein, CDR3 DNA. D genes are given only for firm matches. Size tells how often a clone was seen (once, few, many) or the class of an expanded clone, and some rows leave it out.

>TRBV27|TRBD1|NA|TRBJ1-6
CASSPTSTGGETPLHF
TGTGCCAGCAGCCCGACATCTACAGGGGGCGAGACACCCCTCCACTTT
>TRBV7-9|TRBD2|NA|TRBJ2-1
CASSLRTSGSHEQFF
TGTGCCAGCAGCCTGAGGACTAGCGGGAGCCATGAGCAGTTCTTC
>TRBV18|TRBD1|NA|TRBJ2-4
CASSSSTGSKNIQYF
TGTGCCAGCTCATCGTCGACAGGGAGTAAAAACATTCAGTACTTC
>TRBV5-4|TRBD2|NA|TRBJ2-7
CASSSKTSGRDSSYEQYF
TGTGCCAGCAGCTCGAAGACTAGCGGGAGGGATAGCTCCTACGAGCAGTACTTC
>TRBV28|NA|NA|TRBJ1-6
CASSSGLTGDSPLHF
TGTGCCAGCAGTTCCGGGCTTACTGGGGATTCACCCCTCCACTTT
>TRBV2|NA|NA|TRBJ1-2
CASRALLASLGYTF
TGTGCCAGCAGGGCCCTTTTGGCTAGCCTAGGCTACACCTTC
>TRBV18|TRBD2|NA|TRBJ2-2
CASSPPSGRSGELFF
TGTGCCAGCTCACCACCTAGCGGGAGGTCCGGGGAGCTGTTTTTT
>TRBV5-1|NA|NA|TRBJ1-3
CASSYEGPGNTIYF
TGCGCCAGCAGTTACGAGGGCCCGGGAAACACCATATATTTT
>TRBV11-2|NA|NA|TRBJ2-7
CASSLAKGEHEQYF
TGTGCCAGCAGCTTAGCGAAGGGAGAGCATGAGCAGTACTTC
>TRBV11-3|NA|NA|TRBJ2-3
CASSSSTGPDSDTQYF
TGTGCCAGCAGCTCCTCCACGGGACCAGACTCAGATACGCAGTATTTT
>TRBV6-6|NA|once|TRBJ1-5
CASEGPQGNQPQHF
TGTGCCAGCGAGGGACCACAAGGCAATCAGCCCCAGCATTTT
>TRBV27|TRBD2|NA|TRBJ2-1
CASTPGASGNNEQFF
TGTGCCAGCACCCCCGGGGCTAGCGGAAACAATGAGCAGTTCTTC
>TRBV19|NA|NA|TRBJ1-1
CASIRGTEAFF
TGTGCCAGTATCAGGGGCACTGAAGCTTTCTTT